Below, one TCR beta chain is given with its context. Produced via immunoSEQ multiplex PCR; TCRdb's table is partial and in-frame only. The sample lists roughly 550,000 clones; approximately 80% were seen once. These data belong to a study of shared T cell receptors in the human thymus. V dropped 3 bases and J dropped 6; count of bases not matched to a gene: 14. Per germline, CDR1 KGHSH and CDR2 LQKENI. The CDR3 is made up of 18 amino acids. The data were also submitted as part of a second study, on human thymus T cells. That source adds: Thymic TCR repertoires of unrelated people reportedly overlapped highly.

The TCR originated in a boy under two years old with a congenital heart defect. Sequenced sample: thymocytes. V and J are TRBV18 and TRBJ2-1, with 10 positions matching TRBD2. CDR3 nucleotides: TGTGCCAGCTCACCCCCCGGGGGAGCGGGAGGGCCTTTCAATGAGCAGTTCTTC. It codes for CASSPPGGAGGPFNEQFF.